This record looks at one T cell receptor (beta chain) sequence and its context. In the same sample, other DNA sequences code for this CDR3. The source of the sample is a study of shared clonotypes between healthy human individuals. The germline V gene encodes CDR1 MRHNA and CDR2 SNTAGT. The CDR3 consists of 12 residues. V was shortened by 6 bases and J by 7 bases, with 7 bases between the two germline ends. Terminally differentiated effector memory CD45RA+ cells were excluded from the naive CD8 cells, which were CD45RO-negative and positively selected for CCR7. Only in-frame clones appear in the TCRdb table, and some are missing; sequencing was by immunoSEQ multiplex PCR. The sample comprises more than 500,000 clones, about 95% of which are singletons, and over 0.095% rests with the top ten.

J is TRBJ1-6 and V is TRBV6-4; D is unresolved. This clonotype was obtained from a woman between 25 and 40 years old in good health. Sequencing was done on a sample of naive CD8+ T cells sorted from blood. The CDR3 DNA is TGTGCCAGCAGACAAGGGAATTCACCCCTCCACTTT. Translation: CASRQGNSPLHF.